This TCR beta chain was obtained from a study of identical twins. The authors used template switching to add a universal primer site and gave cDNA unique molecular identifiers. TCRdb called the 5' RACE reads again in MiXCR, with one record for every CDR3 protein. The table lists approximately 670,000 distinct CDR3 sequences, approximately 6% of them singletons. V was clipped by 9 bases and J by 3 bases; unmatched bases: 10. This CDR3 region has 14 residues. Germline V gene lookup returns CDR1 LNHDA and CDR2 SQIVND (reference sequence). The sequenced sample consisted of naive T cells sorted from blood. The chain recombines TRBV19 with TRBJ1-1; TRBD1 agrees at 7 bases. The sequence was obtained from a man younger than 30 in good health. CDR3 sequence: CASYRGWGDTEAFF. DNA of the CDR3: TGTGCCAGCTACAGGGGTTGGGGTGACACTGAAGCTTTCTTT.